The 15 T cell receptor beta chains reported below all come from one sample, sequenced in a study of human T cells and chemical hapten exposure (dated by TCRdb to the early 2020s). Taken with the paper, the label for time point translates to: patch test 1, 2 weeks after DPC sensitization. In light of the paper, this sample's treatment or condition label describes: therapeutic diphenylcyclopropenone sensitization with weekly scalp DPC. The library was made by RACE. The listed sequencing device is NextSeq 500. TCRdb trimmed public reads at Q25 via fastp, called clones via MiXCR and kept in-frame beta chains. Under each unique CDR3 protein, matching rows form one entry showing the most common genes and DNA. The sample yields around 71,000 distinct CDR3 sequences; about 9.4% were counted once. The ten top clones hold 3.3% of the sample. This specimen was whole blood, taken in connection with sensitization to the hapten diphenylcyclopropenone (DPC). The source of these receptors is a woman between 40 and 50 years old with alopecia areata. Some clones in this sample may be carry-over from other donors' samples.

This clonotype was seen only a few times. The chain is built from TRBV11-2 and TRBJ2-7; D uncertain. The germline V gene encodes CDR1 SGHAT and CDR2 FQNNGV. The CDR3 sequence is 13 residues long. V dropped 5 bases and J dropped 3 bases, with 11 bases sitting between them. The CDR3 sequence: CASSLVHDYEQYF. DNA for the CDR3: TGTGCCAGCAGCCTCGTACACGACTACGAGCAGTACTTC. Together with reference TRBV11-2 and TRBJ2-7, the CDR3 gives the full variable domain: EAGVAQSPRYKIIEKRQSVAFWCNPISGHATLYWYQQILGQGPKLLIQFQNNGVVDDSQLPKDRFSAERLKGVDSTLKIQPAKLEDSAVYLCASSLVHDYEQYFGPGTRLTVT.

This sequence joins TRBV7-3 and TRBJ2-1; D is unclear. Germline V gene data show CDR1 as SGHTA and CDR2 as FQGTGA. The V gene lost 4 bases and the J gene lost 14 bases, with 18 bases spanning the gap. The CDR3 totals 13 residues. The CDR3 sequence is CASSSTGSASKFF. The CDR3 coding sequence is TGTGCCAGCAGCTCCACCGGAAGTGCTTCGAAGTTCTTC.

The sample holds many counts of this clonotype. The chain is built from TRBV10-3 and TRBJ2-5, with D possibly being TRBD2 (5 bases). V lost 3 bases and J 5 bases, leaving 22 bases between the germline ends. Germline values: CDR1 ENHRY, CDR2 SYGVKD. The CDR3 sequence is 17 residues long. CDR3 sequence: CAISDPATGIPGETQYF. The CDR3 DNA is TGTGCCATCAGTGACCCGGCTACCGGGATACCGGGCGAGACCCAGTACTTC.

With respect to this clonotype: A read error may be the cause here, since a much bigger clone is one base away. This CDR3 fails to terminate in the conserved phenylalanine or tryptophan, so it likely reflects a read error. This sequence joins TRBV2 and TRBJ1-2, with no clear D. The CDR3 length is 13 residues. V was cut by 3 bases and J by 2 bases, with 7 bases left in between. Germline V gives CDR1 SNHLY, CDR2 FYNNEI. CDR3 amino acids: CASSDIVNYGYTL. Here the CDR3 DNA reads TGTGCCAGCAGTGACATAGTAAACTATGGCTACACCCTC.

This clonotype occurred many times. The chain couples TRBV28 to TRBJ2-5; possible D gene TRBD2, 6 bases. CDR1 is MDHEN and CDR2 is SYDVKM in the germline V gene. This CDR3 is built from 15 residues. V was clipped by 6 bases and J by 0 bases, with 14 bases between them. The chain's CDR3 is CASRGGPLYQETQYF. CDR3 DNA sequence: TGTGCCAGCAGGGGGGGACCCCTGTACCAAGAGACCCAGTACTTC.

This clonotype was picked up one time. This may come from a read error, since a much larger clone is one base off. The CDR3 reads CAGSRSGATDTQYF. CDR3 nucleotides: TGTGCCGGCAGCCGGTCGGGGGCCACAGATACGCAGTATTTT. The chain has TRBV11-2 and TRBJ2-3, with D perhaps matching TRBD1 or TRBD2 (6 bases each). From germline, CDR1 is SGHAT and CDR2 FQNNGV. This CDR3 comprises 14 residues.

This sequence joins TRBV19 and TRBJ2-2; the match to TRBD1 covers 9 bases. This CDR3 is built from 17 residues. With V trimmed by 3 bases and J by 4 bases, 9 bases remained unmatched. From germline, CDR1 is LNHDA and CDR2 SQIVND (reference sequence). CDR3 sequence (DNA): TGTGCCAGTAGTATCGACGGGACAGGGTCGGGCACCGGGGAGCTGTTTTTT. Protein: CASSIDGTGSGTGELFF. Variable domain in full (rest from reference TRBV19 and TRBJ2-2): DGGITQSPKYLFRKEGQNVTLSCEQNLNHDAMYWYRQDPGQGLRLIYYSQIVNDFQKGDIAEGYSVSREKKESFPLTVTSAQKNPTAFYLCASSIDGTGSGTGELFFGEGSRLTVL.

This clonotype was seen repeatedly, ten times or more. V and J are TRBV3-1 and TRBJ2-5; D is undetermined. Germline V gene lookup returns CDR1 LGHDT and CDR2 YNNKEL (reference sequence). This CDR3 comprises 10 residues. Trimming removed 5 bases at V and 4 bases at J, with 2 bases between. The CDR3 coding sequence is TGTGCCAGCAGCGGAGAGACCCAGTACTTC. Protein product: CASSGETQYF.

This chain joins TRBV10-3 and TRBJ1-4, with D hard to call. V shed 6 bases and J shed 4 bases, with 15 bases lying between them. The CDR3 spans 15 residues. The V gene's germline CDR1 is ENHRY and CDR2 SYGVKD. This CDR3 reads CAISPQNSVNEKLFF. CDR3 DNA sequence: TGTGCCATCAGCCCCCAGAACTCGGTTAATGAAAAACTGTTTTTT.

This clonotype was observed at least ten times. The V call is TRBV5-8, the J call TRBJ1-1; D gene ambiguous. Deletions cut 6 bases from V and 1 base from J, with 16 bases between. CDR3 size: 15 residues. Germline V gene sequence: CDR1 SGHTS, CDR2 YDEGEE. CDR3: CASTLFTGQNTEAFF. CDR3 bases: TGTGCCAGCACCCTTTTTACTGGTCAGAACACTGAAGCTTTCTTT.

This clonotype was counted many times. The rearrangement joins TRBV4-3 to TRBJ2-1; TRBD2 matches at 11 bases. Trimming at V came to 3 bases and at J to 4 bases, leaving 8 bases not matched to a gene. The germline gives CDR1 LGHNA, CDR2 YSLEER. The CDR3 contains 17 residues. In DNA, the CDR3 is TGCGCCAGCAGCCAGAGTTTAGCGGGGGGGGATTACAATGAGCAGTTCTTC. It encodes CASSQSLAGGDYNEQFF.

The table lists this clonotype with a few counts. A read error may explain this, as a much larger clone is one base away. The chain joins TRBV6-2 or TRBV6-3 to TRBJ1-1; D not resolved. Looked up from germline, CDR1 is MNHEY and CDR2 is SVGEGT. The CDR3 covers 13 residues. The DNA of the CDR3 is TGTGCCAGCAGTGTCACCATGAACAATGAAGCTTTCTTT. Protein: CASSVTMNNEAFF.

The chain has TRBV6-5 and TRBJ2-5; possibly TRBD2 for D (6 bases). Germline CDR1 and CDR2: MNHEY and SVGAGI. V dropped 6 bases and J dropped 4 bases, with 12 bases sitting between them. CDR3 length: 13 residues. The CDR3 bases are TGTGCCAGCAGCCGGGACTCCGGAGAGACCCAGTACTTC. As protein: CASSRDSGETQYF.

This clonotype was found many times. The genes are TRBV6-2 or TRBV6-3 and TRBJ2-4; possibly TRBD2 for D (6 bases). The CDR3 runs to 15 residues. Trimming took off 6 bases at V and 0 bases at J, with 12 bases between the two ends. Germline loops: CDR1 MNHEY, CDR2 SVGEGT. CDR3 nucleotides: TGTGCCAGCAGCCGGGACTCTTTAGCCAAAAACATTCAGTACTTC. Translating gives CASSRDSLAKNIQYF.

This clonotype was detected many times. The rearrangement links TRBV7-9 to TRBJ2-2; possibly TRBD2 for D (6 bases). V shed 4 bases and J shed 7 bases, with 13 bases lying between them. Germline CDR1 and CDR2: SEHNR and FQNEAQ (reference sequence). The CDR3 is 14 residues long. CDR3 sequence (DNA): TGTGCCAGCAGCTACGGGGGACGGGACGGGGAGCTGTTTTTT. Translating it yields CASSYGGRDGELFF.